The 20 T cell receptor beta chains presented below share a single source sample, sequenced in a study of OX40 agonist ivuxolimab in advanced cancers. Profiled with immunoSEQ multiplex PCR; TCRdb holds only in-frame clones, not every one. The sample gives about 13,000 clones, under 80% of which show up once; approximately 26% is in the top ten. The material was CD4+ or CD8+ T cells sorted from blood, obtained in a trial of the OX40 agonist ivuxolimab. Source of these receptors: an adult with an advanced solid tumor such as melanoma, head and neck, liver or kidney cancer.

The V call is TRBV5-5, the J call TRBJ2-7; D gene ambiguous. Germline V gene data show CDR1 as SGHKS and CDR2 as YYEKEE (reference sequence). The CDR3 covers 14 residues. Trimming shortened V by 6 bases and J by 4 bases, and 17 bases separated the two germline ends. CDR3 amino acids: CASTLQTTPYEQYF. CDR3 DNA: TGTGCCAGCACCTTACAAACTACTCCATACGAGCAGTACTTC.

This clone was recorded only once. The chain recombines TRBV7-9 with TRBJ1-1; D is uncertain. The germline CDR1 and CDR2 sequences are SEHNR and FQNEAQ (reference sequence). The CDR3 sequence is 13 residues long. Trimming took off 9 bases at V and 4 bases at J, with 15 bases between the two ends. The CDR3 nucleotides read TGTGCCAGTTCGGCAGGTGGAAGCACTGAAGCTTTCTTT. Amino acid sequence: CASSAGGSTEAFF.

This chain links TRBV4-3 with TRBJ1-2; no clear D. The CDR3 has 14 residues. V dropped 0 bases and J dropped 5 bases, with 10 bases sitting between them. Germline assignment: CDR1 LGHNA and CDR2 YSLEER. This CDR3 is CASSQDRVGYGYTF. The CDR3 DNA follows: TGCGCCAGCAGCCAAGATCGGGTTGGGTATGGCTACACCTTC.

This chain uses TRBV5-4 with TRBJ1-2; 9 positions match TRBD1. This CDR3 spans 13 amino acids. The trim removed 5 bases at V and 6 bases at J, leaving 5 bases unmatched. Germline CDR1 reads SGHNT; CDR2 reads YYREEE (reference sequence). CDR3 sequence: CASSHRTGDGYTF. The DNA for the CDR3 is TGTGCCAGCAGTCACCGGACAGGGGATGGCTACACCTTC.

In its sample, this clone was seen many times. J is TRBJ1-1 and V is TRBV19; D not certain. The CDR3 spans 13 residues. V dropped 3 bases and J dropped 0 bases, with 5 bases sitting between them. CDR1 is LNHDA, CDR2 SQIVND, per germline (reference sequence). The CDR3 loop is CASSMIMNTEAFF. CDR3 DNA: TGTGCCAGTAGTATGATAATGAACACTGAAGCTTTCTTT.

The chain uses TRBV6-5 and TRBJ1-2; tentative D call: TRBD1 (5 bases). The ends were cut back, 4 bases at V and 2 bases at J, with 5 bases in the middle. This CDR3 is 12 amino acids long. From germline, CDR1 is MNHEY and CDR2 SVGAGI. The CDR3 here is CASSSGNYGYTF. The CDR3, as DNA: TGTGCCAGCAGTTCAGGGAACTATGGCTACACCTTC.

This chain joins TRBV30 and TRBJ2-2; D uncertain. V shed 2 bases and J shed 6 bases, with 16 bases lying between them. Germline CDR1 and CDR2: GTSNPN and SVGIG (reference sequence). CDR3 length: 15 amino acids. DNA of the CDR3: TGTGCCTGGAGTTCCGGGCCCCTTTTGGCCGGGGAGCTGTTTTTT. Its translation: CAWSSGPLLAGELFF.

This chain uses TRBV7-9 with TRBJ1-1; TRBD1 agrees at 8 bases. Germline V gene lookup returns CDR1 SEHNR and CDR2 FQNEAQ (reference sequence). The ends lost 4 bases at V and 11 bases at J; junction bases unmatched: 6. The CDR3 totals 12 residues. CDR3 DNA sequence: TGTGCCAGCAGCTGGCAGGGGGCGGAGGCTTTCTTT. Its protein is CASSWQGAEAFF.

The chain is built from TRBV5-1 and TRBJ2-3, with D possibly being TRBD2 (7 bases). Trimming removed 0 bases from V and 4 bases from J, with 12 bases in between. This CDR3 region has 15 residues. Germline CDR1 SGHRS, CDR2 YFSETQ. Here the CDR3 reads CASSLVGGEADTQYF. CDR3 in DNA: TGCGCCAGCAGCTTGGTAGGGGGGGAGGCAGATACGCAGTATTTT.

This sequence joins TRBV5-8 and TRBJ1-1; D gene uncertain. The CDR3 sequence is 12 residues long. With 5 bases removed from V and 8 bases from J, the gap between germline ends came to 13 bases. CDR1 is SGHTS, CDR2 YDEGEE, per germline. CDR3 region: CASSLIGMEAFF. Here the CDR3 DNA reads TGTGCCAGCAGTTTAATCGGCATGGAAGCTTTCTTT.

V is TRBV5-8 and J is TRBJ2-1; TRBD2 matches 9 bases. Unmatched junction bases numbered 10, after V lost 4 bases and J lost 8 bases. The CDR3 is 15 amino acids. CDR1 SGHTS and CDR2 YDEGEE come from the germline V gene. The CDR3 DNA reads TGTGCCAGCAGCCGTAGCGGGAGTCGGGCGGATGAGCAGTTCTTC. Translation gives CASSRSGSRADEQFF.

J is TRBJ2-1 and V is TRBV5-1; no clear D gene. V lost 2 bases to trimming and J lost 7 bases, with 7 bases between them. Germline CDR1 SGHRS, CDR2 YFSETQ. The CDR3 runs to 12 residues. CDR3 in amino acids: CASSFFGNEQFF. The CDR3 nucleotides read TGCGCCAGCAGCTTCTTTGGTAATGAGCAGTTCTTC.

The chain carries TRBV5-1 and TRBJ2-7; 9 bases are a match to TRBD1. This CDR3 has 15 amino acids. V dropped 0 bases and J dropped 6; count of bases not matched to a gene: 7. Germline loops: CDR1 SGHRS, CDR2 YFSETQ. The CDR3 nucleotides are TGCGCCAGCAGCTTGGAGGGGACAGGGTCCCGCGAGCAGTACTTC. Encoded protein: CASSLEGTGSREQYF. Full variable domain (rest looked up from reference TRBV5-1 and TRBJ2-7): KAGVTQTPRYLIKTRGQQVTLSCSPISGHRSVSWYQQTPGQGLQFLFEYFSETQRNKGNFPGRFSGRQFSNSRSEMNVSTLELGDSALYLCASSLEGTGSREQYFGPGTRLTVT.

V gene TRBV13 combines with J gene TRBJ2-2; TRBD2 aligns across 8 bases. Per germline, CDR1 PRHDT and CDR2 FYEKMQ (reference sequence). V trimming: 3 bases; J trimming: 5 bases; junction bases outside the gene matches: 5. The CDR3 sequence is 15 residues long. In DNA, the CDR3 is TGTGCCAGCAGCTTCGCGGGGGGTGATACCGGGGAGCTGTTTTTT. It codes for CASSFAGGDTGELFF.

This clone has a handful of counts. The rearrangement links TRBV28 to TRBJ2-2; 7 bases are shared with TRBD2. Germline V gives CDR1 MDHEN, CDR2 SYDVKM. The ends lost 3 bases at V and 1 base at J; junction bases unmatched: 5. The length of the CDR3 is 16 residues. This CDR3 is CASSFGVAGNTGELFF. Written as DNA, the CDR3 is TGTGCCAGCAGTTTCGGAGTAGCGGGGAACACCGGGGAGCTGTTTTTT.

The genes are TRBV6-5 and TRBJ2-7; D may be TRBD2 (6 bases). V was shortened by 5 bases and J by 5 bases, with 13 bases between the two germline ends. Germline CDR1 is MNHEY and CDR2 is SVGAGI. The CDR3 runs 13 residues. Written as DNA, the CDR3 is TGTGCCAGCAGTCCCCTCGGAGGGAACGAGCAGTACTTC. Its protein product is CASSPLGGNEQYF.

The chain couples TRBV28 to TRBJ1-2; D is undetermined. V lost 4 bases and J lost 2, with 2 bases in between. The CDR3 is 11 amino acids. Germline CDR1 reads MDHEN; CDR2 reads SYDVKM. The CDR3 DNA reads as TGTGCCAGCAGTTCAAACTATGGCTACACCTTC. Protein sequence: CASSSNYGYTF.

V is TRBV5-1 and J is TRBJ1-1; D perhaps matches TRBD1 (6 bases). Germline V gene lookup returns CDR1 SGHRS and CDR2 YFSETQ. The CDR3 runs 15 residues. V gave up 0 bases and J gave up 6 bases, with 15 bases separating them. The CDR3 DNA reads as TGCGCCAGCAGCTTGGAGACGGGGGCGATGGCTGAAGCTTTCTTT. Protein: CASSLETGAMAEAFF. The full variable domain, rest sourced from reference TRBV5-1 and TRBJ1-1, is KAGVTQTPRYLIKTRGQQVTLSCSPISGHRSVSWYQQTPGQGLQFLFEYFSETQRNKGNFPGRFSGRQFSNSRSEMNVSTLELGDSALYLCASSLETGAMAEAFFGQGTRLTVV.

This clone was detected only a few times. V is TRBV28 and J is TRBJ2-2; TRBD1 is a possible D gene (6 bases). Trimming shortened V by 10 bases and J by 3 bases, and 21 bases separated the two germline ends. Per the germline V gene, CDR1 is MDHEN and CDR2 is SYDVKM. This CDR3 is built from 16 residues. In DNA form, the CDR3 reads TGTGCCAACCGGCTTGGGACACCTTCCGACACCGGGGAGCTGTTTTTT. It is translated as CANRLGTPSDTGELFF.

This clone was detected only once. The rearrangement joins TRBV9 to TRBJ2-1, with a possible D match to TRBD2 (5 bases). Trimming left V 3 bases short and J 4 bases short, with 8 bases between. Looked up from germline, CDR1 is SGDLS and CDR2 is YYNGEE. This CDR3 has 13 residues. DNA of the CDR3: TGTGCCAGCAGCGCGGACTCTTACAATGAGCAGTTCTTC. Amino acid sequence: CASSADSYNEQFF.